Sequencing of this T cell receptor beta chain was carried out in a study of PD-1 blockade in classical Hodgkin lymphoma. Study-level results: At baseline, newly diagnosed patients reportedly showed less TCR diversity than healthy donors. The diversity seen at baseline in complete responders resembled that of newly diagnosed patients.

Comment on this clone: The antigen is undetermined.

TCRdb keeps only in-frame clones here, not all; method: immunoSEQ multiplex PCR. The data contain about 19,000 clones, approximately 80% of them singletons. As for time point: cycle 4 day 1 (C4D1), after 6 weeks of nivolumab. Brentuximab vedotin exposure varied, and every patient relapsed after autologous stem cell transplantation. The trim removed 0 bases at V and 2 bases at J, leaving 8 bases unmatched. The CDR3 loop spans 18 amino acids. Germline V gene sequence: CDR1 SGDLS, CDR2 YYNGEE. Sequencing was performed on peripheral blood mononuclear cells (PBMCs), taken before the fourth cycle of nivolumab. The chain has TRBV9 and TRBJ2-3; the match to TRBD1 covers 11 bases. This TCR was sampled from a human donor with classical Hodgkin lymphoma. In DNA form, the CDR3 reads TGTGCCAGCAGCGTAGAGCTCTGGACAGGGGGCCCCACAGATACGCAGTATTTT. As protein: CASSVELWTGGPTDTQYF.